These 2 T cell receptor beta chains share one sample of origin, sequenced in a study of breast tumors, draining lymph nodes, adjacent tissues. TCRdb redid the calling of the multiplex PCR reads with MiXCR, one entry per CDR3 protein. The sample contains more than 14,000 distinct CDR3 sequences, roughly 48% of which appear only once. Sequencing was done on a sample of tumor-adjacent breast tissue. The receptors stem from a female donor with breast cancer. Some clones in this sample may be carry-over from other donors' samples.

Of note for this clonotype: Its ends do not fully match the called genes, so a read error is possible. The CDR3 coding sequence is TGCGCCAGCAGCTCAGACGGGGGTCCCGCCGGGGCCAACGCCCTGACTTTC. It codes for CASSSDGGPAGANALTF. The V and J genes are TRBV5-1 and TRBJ2-6, with D perhaps matching TRBD2 (6 bases). The V gene's germline CDR1 is SGHRS and CDR2 YFSETQ. This CDR3 has 17 amino acids.

This chain connects TRBV19 to TRBJ1-3; TRBD1 is a possible D gene (5 bases). With 7 bases removed from V and 7 bases from J, the gap between germline ends came to 11 bases. CDR1 LNHDA and CDR2 SQIVND come from the germline V gene (reference sequence). The CDR3 extends over 12 amino acids. CDR3 in amino acids: CASMAGLNTIYF. The CDR3 coding sequence is TGTGCCAGTATGGCAGGGTTGAACACCATATATTTT.